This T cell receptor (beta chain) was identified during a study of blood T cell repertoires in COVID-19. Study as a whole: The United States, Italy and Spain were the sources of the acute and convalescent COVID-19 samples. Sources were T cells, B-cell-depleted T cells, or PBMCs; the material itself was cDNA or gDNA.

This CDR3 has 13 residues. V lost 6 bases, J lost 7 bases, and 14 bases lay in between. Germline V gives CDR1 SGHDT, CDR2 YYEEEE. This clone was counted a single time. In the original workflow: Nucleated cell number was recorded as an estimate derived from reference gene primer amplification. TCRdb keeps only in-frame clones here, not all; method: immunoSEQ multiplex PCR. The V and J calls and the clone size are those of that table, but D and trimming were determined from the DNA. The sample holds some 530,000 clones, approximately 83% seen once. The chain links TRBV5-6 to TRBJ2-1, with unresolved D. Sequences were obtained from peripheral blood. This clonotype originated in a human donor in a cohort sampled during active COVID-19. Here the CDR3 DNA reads TGTGCCAGCAACCATTGGTTCCAGAATGAGCAGTTCTTC. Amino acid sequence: CASNHWFQNEQFF.